This T cell receptor (beta chain) was sequenced during a study of cytomegalovirus exposure and HLA in healthy donors. PCR used 60 Vbeta primers and 13 Jbeta primers. Clones were read by immunoSEQ multiplex PCR, and TCRdb kept only the in-frame ones, dropping some. The table lists a few hundred thousand clones, roughly 89% of them singletons. CDR3 length: 14 residues. Trimming took 5 bases from V and 2 from J, leaving 7 bases between them. From germline, CDR1 is SGHVS and CDR2 FQNEAQ. This sequence joins TRBV7-8 and TRBJ2-6; D gene uncertain. The TCR sequence derives from a woman aged 18-35 years in good health and CMV-seronegative. Sequenced sample: PBMCs. CDR3 in amino acids: CASSPEPGANVLTF. Written as DNA, the CDR3 is TGTGCCAGCAGCCCCGAGCCTGGGGCCAACGTCCTGACTTTC.